One and the same sample provided the 11 T cell receptor beta chains below, sequenced in a study of CD8+ T cells in alopecia areata. Sequencing relied on a cDNA template that was reverse transcribed from extracted RNA. The data were produced by immunoSEQ multiplex PCR, yet TCRdb's version contains in-frame clones alone and is incomplete. The sample yields 150,000 to 200,000 clones, 50% to 75% seen once. Sequenced material: CD4+ T cells sorted from blood, taken at week 0. Receptors originate from a human donor with alopecia areata.

This clone showed up just a few times. This chain uses TRBV27 with TRBJ1-5; 8 bases map to TRBD1. The CDR3 is made up of 14 amino acids. Germline loops: CDR1 MNHEY, CDR2 SMNVEV (reference sequence). The J segment lost 4 bases and the V segment lost 3 bases, leaving 2 bases of the junction unmatched. The CDR3 coding sequence is TGTGCCAGCAGTTTCGGACAGGGTAATCAGCCCCAGCATTTT. This gives the protein CASSFGQGNQPQHF.

Here the CDR3 reads CASSPTGGNYGYTF. In DNA, the CDR3 is TGTGCCAGCAGCCCCACAGGGGGGAACTATGGCTACACCTTC. V and J are TRBV5-8 and TRBJ1-2; TRBD1 matches at 8 bases. V lost 4 bases and J lost 2; bases outside the gene matches: 4. The CDR3 has 14 amino acids. Germline CDR1 is SGHTS and CDR2 is YDEGEE.

The chain links TRBV6-5 to TRBJ1-5; 9 bases align to TRBD1. V trimming: 4 bases; J trimming: 2 bases; junction bases outside the gene matches: 3. Germline V gene data show CDR1 as MNHEY and CDR2 as SVGAGI. This CDR3 is built from 15 residues. The CDR3: CASSWGQGGNQPQHF. The CDR3 nucleotides are TGTGCCAGCAGTTGGGGACAGGGTGGCAATCAGCCCCAGCATTTT.

This chain connects TRBV5-6 to TRBJ2-5; D unclear. Germline V lookup: CDR1 SGHDT, CDR2 YYEEEE. The CDR3 has 14 amino acids. Trimming removed 6 bases at V and 1 base at J, with 13 bases between. CDR3 region: CASTMLGIQETQYF. DNA of the CDR3: TGTGCCAGCACCATGTTGGGGATCCAAGAGACCCAGTACTTC.

The sample holds a few counts of this clone. The chain recombines TRBV4-1 with TRBJ1-2; unclear D gene. V was shortened by 0 bases and J by 4 bases, with 12 bases between the two germline ends. CDR1 and CDR2 (germline): MGHRA, YSYEKL. The CDR3 contains 15 residues. CDR3 bases: TGCGCCAGCAGCCAAGATTTCACAGTAGGCTATGGCTACACCTTC. Protein product: CASSQDFTVGYGYTF.

This clone has only one observation. J is TRBJ2-3 and V is TRBV4-2, with TRBD1 as a possible D gene (5 bases). The CDR3 has 15 residues. The germline V and J ends were trimmed by 2 bases and 1 base, with 10 bases remaining between them. Germline V lookup: CDR1 LGHNA, CDR2 YNFKEQ. DNA of the CDR3: TGTGCCAGCAGCCAACAGGGTCTGGGCACAGATACGCAGTATTTT. Protein: CASSQQGLGTDTQYF.

This clone was counted a few times. This chain uses TRBV29-1 with TRBJ1-2; 8 bases align to TRBD1. V shed 6 bases and J 8 bases; nucleotides not matched to a gene: 8. This CDR3 comprises 12 residues. Germline V gives CDR1 SQVTM, CDR2 ANQGSEA. The CDR3 bases are TGCAGCGTCGGACAGGGTTCCTGGGGCTACACCTTC. Protein sequence: CSVGQGSWGYTF.

The chain uses TRBV29-1 and TRBJ1-1; D gene unclear. Trimming left V 5 bases short and J 0 bases short, with 7 bases between. Germline CDR1 is SQVTM and CDR2 is ANQGSEA. The CDR3 consists of 12 residues. The CDR3 sequence: CSVLPLNTEAFF. CDR3 sequence (DNA): TGCAGCGTTCTCCCTTTGAACACTGAAGCTTTCTTT.

The J gene is TRBJ2-7, the V gene TRBV29-1; the D call may be TRBD1 or TRBD2 (6 bases each). V lost 5 bases and J lost 4, with 18 bases in between. Germline CDR1 and CDR2: SQVTM and ANQGSEA. The CDR3 length is 14 residues. This chain's CDR3 is CSVPSEGGLYEQYF. The CDR3 DNA reads as TGCAGCGTTCCCTCTGAGGGGGGCTTATACGAGCAGTACTTC.

This clone was detected a few times. The chain recombines TRBV6-5 with TRBJ2-6; D uncertain. V lost 0 bases and J 1 base, leaving 4 bases between the germline ends. The CDR3 extends over 15 amino acids. Germline V gene sequence: CDR1 MNHEY, CDR2 SVGAGI. The CDR3 loop reads CASSYSTSGANVLTF. The CDR3 DNA follows: TGTGCCAGCAGTTACTCAACATCTGGGGCCAACGTCCTGACTTTC.

V usage is TRBV19 and J usage is TRBJ1-1; 8 bases map to TRBD1. This CDR3 is 17 amino acids long. V trimming: 2 bases; J trimming: 4 bases; junction bases outside the gene matches: 12. Germline assignment: CDR1 LNHDA and CDR2 SQIVND (reference sequence). The chain's CDR3 is CASSILAGGAGGTEAFF. The CDR3 region has the DNA TGTGCCAGTAGTATACTGGCAGGGGGCGCGGGGGGCACTGAAGCTTTCTTT.